This T cell receptor (beta chain) is drawn from a study of T cells after yellow fever vaccination. Findings of the study overall: Though it reached lower strength, the secondary response hit its peak faster, day 5 versus 15. From the bulk population, abundant clonotypes could contaminate and appear within FACS-sorted repertoires.

TCR cDNA, made by 5'RACE template switching, carried an added universal primer site and UMIs. Using its own MiXCR run on the 5' RACE reads, TCRdb lists one record per CDR3 protein. The sample records fewer than 500,000 distinct CDR3 sequences, 15% to 20% being singletons. This clonotype was counted between two and nine times. Its antigen is currently unknown. Trimming took off 5 bases at V and 4 bases at J, with 17 bases between the two ends. This CDR3 region has 15 residues. Germline CDR1 KGHSH, CDR2 LQKENI. Sequencing was performed on PBMCs, taken before the yellow fever booster vaccination. The clonotype originates from a man aged 18-30 years who received the YFV17D yellow fever vaccine. V usage is TRBV18 and J usage is TRBJ1-1; no reliable D call. CDR3 in DNA: TGTGCCAGCTCATCCTCGTCGGTCTCACGCACTGAAGCTTTCTTT. It specifies CASSSSSVSRTEAFF.